The 25 T cell receptor beta chains below all came from one sample that was sequenced in a study of blood T cell repertoires in COVID-19. Sequencing was performed with immunoSEQ multiplex PCR; in TCRdb, only in-frame clones are kept and a portion is missing. The sample shows about 220,000 clones, 70% to 90% of them seen only once. Material for sequencing was peripheral blood. The receptor source for this set is a woman in her 70s with COVID-19, enrolled during active disease.

The chain is built from TRBV5-1 and TRBJ2-1; D may be TRBD1 (6 bases). The length of the CDR3 is 15 residues. The germline CDR1 and CDR2 sequences are SGHRS and YFSETQ. The V gene lost 6 bases and the J gene lost 3 bases, with 16 bases spanning the gap. The CDR3 region has the DNA TGCGCCAGCAAGGTAAGGACAGAGAACTACAATGAGCAGTTCTTC. Protein product: CASKVRTENYNEQFF.

V is TRBV12-5 and J is TRBJ2-1, with a weak D call TRBD2 (5 bases). The ends were cut back, 1 base at V and 6 bases at J, with 10 bases in the middle. The CDR3 has 14 residues. Germline assignment: CDR1 LGHNT and CDR2 FRNRAP. CDR3 sequence reads: CASGLGGEGNEQFF. CDR3 DNA sequence: TGTGCTAGTGGTTTGGGGGGAGAGGGCAATGAGCAGTTCTTC.

The chain is built from TRBV19 and TRBJ1-5; D unresolved. Germline V gene sequence: CDR1 LNHDA, CDR2 SQIVND (reference sequence). The V gene lost 7 bases and the J gene lost 4 bases, with 14 bases spanning the gap. The CDR3 runs to 14 residues. CDR3 amino acids: CASTTPGGNQPQHF. DNA for the CDR3: TGTGCCAGTACGACGCCCGGAGGAAATCAGCCCCAGCATTTT. The entire variable domain, with the rest obtained from reference TRBV19 and TRBJ1-5, is as follows: DGGITQSPKYLFRKEGQNVTLSCEQNLNHDAMYWYRQDPGQGLRLIYYSQIVNDFQKGDIAEGYSVSREKKESFPLTVTSAQKNPTAFYLCASTTPGGNQPQHFGDGTRLSIL.

The chain combines TRBV5-4 with TRBJ2-7; maybe TRBD1 (5 bases). The V end lost 1 base, the J end lost 1 base, and 9 bases lay between the germline ends. CDR3 size: 14 residues. Per germline, CDR1 SGHNT and CDR2 YYREEE (reference sequence). CDR3 region: CASSLLGRSYEQYF. DNA for the CDR3: TGTGCCAGCAGCTTGTTGGGGCGGTCCTACGAGCAGTACTTC.

The chain combines TRBV7-9 with TRBJ1-2; 9 nucleotides match TRBD1. Germline values: CDR1 SEHNR, CDR2 FQNEAQ (reference sequence). The CDR3 runs to 19 residues. V lost 1 base and J lost 6; bases outside the gene matches: 18. The DNA of the CDR3 is TGTGCCAGCAGCTTAGTATTAGGGACAGGGTATCGGCCAGGGGATGGCTACACCTTC. It encodes CASSLVLGTGYRPGDGYTF.

The chain combines TRBV2 with TRBJ1-6; 8 bases map to TRBD1. Losses at the gene ends were 10 bases for V and 7 bases for J; bases not matched to a gene: 6. Germline lookup yields CDR1 SNHLY and CDR2 FYNNEI. CDR3 size: 13 residues. The CDR3 loop is CATGQGWNSPLHF. The CDR3 DNA is TGTGCCACAGGACAGGGATGGAATTCACCCCTCCACTTT. The full variable domain, in which reference TRBV2 and TRBJ1-6 provide the parts outside the CDR3, is EPEVTQTPSHQVTQMGQEVILRCVPISNHLYFYWYRQILGQKVEFLVSFYNNEISEKSEIFDDQFSVERPDGSNFTLKIRSTKLEDSAMYFCATGQGWNSPLHFGNGTRLTVT.

CDR3 nucleotides: TGTGCCAGCAGTGAGGGGGGTAGGACTAGAGTTGGGGAGACCCAGTACTTC. Protein product: CASSEGGRTRVGETQYF. This chain links TRBV2 with TRBJ2-5, with 7 nucleotides matching TRBD2. Trimming cost V 3 bases and J 5 bases; bases outside gene matches: 15. This CDR3 has 17 amino acids. The germline V gene encodes CDR1 SNHLY and CDR2 FYNNEI.

The chain combines TRBV7-9 with TRBJ2-7, with TRBD1 matching 9 bases. Germline trimming cut 0 bases from V and 5 bases from J; bases unmatched to any gene: 5. CDR1 and CDR2 (germline): SEHNR, FQNEAQ (reference sequence). The CDR3 loop spans 15 amino acids. CDR3: CASSLALQGADEQYF. In nucleotides, the CDR3 is TGTGCCAGCAGCTTAGCGCTACAGGGGGCCGACGAGCAGTACTTC.

This clone turned up a few times. The rearrangement links TRBV5-6 to TRBJ2-7; TRBD1 matches 8 bases. Germline V gene sequence: CDR1 SGHDT, CDR2 YYEEEE. The length of the CDR3 is 14 residues. V shed 4 bases and J 3 bases; nucleotides not matched to a gene: 6. The CDR3 loop is CASSLTGEVYEQYF. CDR3 coding DNA: TGTGCCAGCAGCCTGACAGGGGAGGTCTACGAGCAGTACTTC.

The rearrangement joins TRBV7-2 to TRBJ2-7; TRBD2 matches 16 bases. V lost 5 bases to trimming and J lost 6 bases; unmatched junction nucleotides: 10. Per germline, CDR1 SGHTA and CDR2 FQGNSA. CDR3 size: 17 residues. Written as DNA, the CDR3 is TGTGCCAGCAGCCAGCAAGGGACTAGCGGGGGGGCCGCCGAGCAGTACTTC. Its translation is CASSQQGTSGGAAEQYF.

The chain links TRBV19 to TRBJ2-4; 13 bases are shared with TRBD2. CDR1 and CDR2 from the germline V gene are LNHDA and SQIVND (reference sequence). The junction had 3 bases not matched to a gene; V was cut back by 2 bases and J by 5 bases. The CDR3 consists of 16 residues. The CDR3 protein is CASSISGTSGENIQYF. In DNA form, the CDR3 reads TGTGCCAGTAGTATATCCGGGACTAGCGGGGAAAACATTCAGTACTTC.

The V call is TRBV15, the J call TRBJ2-7, with D perhaps TRBD2 (6 bases). Trimming stripped 0 bases from V and 5 bases from J, with 14 bases between. The CDR3 is 15 residues long. The germline gives CDR1 LNHNV, CDR2 YYDKDF (reference sequence). The CDR3 is CATSRDLGGSNEQYF. For the CDR3, the DNA is TGTGCCACCAGCAGAGATCTGGGGGGAAGCAACGAGCAGTACTTC.

This clone was picked up a small number of times. This chain connects TRBV4-1 to TRBJ1-5, with TRBD1 as a possible D gene (5 bases). Germline CDR1 and CDR2: MGHRA and YSYEKL. The V and J ends lost 0 bases and 0 bases respectively, with 18 bases between them. The CDR3 loop spans 19 amino acids. The DNA of the CDR3 is TGCGCCAGCAGCCAAGATAGTGAAGGGGCAGAACATAGCAATCAGCCCCAGCATTTT. Protein product: CASSQDSEGAEHSNQPQHF.

The gene calls are TRBV19 and TRBJ2-3, with 10 bases that match TRBD1. V gave up 2 bases and J gave up 3 bases; unmatched junction bases: 5. This CDR3 has 16 residues. Germline assignment: CDR1 LNHDA and CDR2 SQIVND (reference sequence). The CDR3 here is CASSIIGQGETDTQYF. The CDR3 region has the DNA TGTGCCAGTAGTATAATCGGACAGGGGGAAACAGATACGCAGTATTTT. The full variable domain, its missing parts supplied by reference TRBV19 and TRBJ2-3, is DGGITQSPKYLFRKEGQNVTLSCEQNLNHDAMYWYRQDPGQGLRLIYYSQIVNDFQKGDIAEGYSVSREKKESFPLTVTSAQKNPTAFYLCASSIIGQGETDTQYFGPGTRLTVL.

The chain has TRBV5-5 and TRBJ2-3; the match to TRBD1 covers 10 bases. V lost 0 bases to trimming and J lost 2 bases; unmatched junction nucleotides: 3. The CDR3 runs 16 residues. Germline lookup yields CDR1 SGHKS and CDR2 YYEKEE (reference sequence). CDR3 residues: CASSLGQGAATDTQYF. The CDR3 nucleotides read TGTGCCAGCAGCTTGGGACAGGGGGCGGCCACAGATACGCAGTATTTT.

The V call is TRBV28, the J call TRBJ2-1; the match to TRBD1 covers 12 bases. The CDR3 contains 15 residues. J gave up 7 bases and V 7 bases, and 8 bases lay outside the gene matches. The germline V gene encodes CDR1 MDHEN and CDR2 SYDVKM. DNA of the CDR3: TGTGCCAGCACCAAGGGGACAGGGGGCTGGAATGAGCAGTTCTTC. Its protein product is CASTKGTGGWNEQFF.

This clone has only one observation. V gene TRBV7-2 combines with J gene TRBJ1-2; D is unresolved. Germline V gene data show CDR1 as SGHTA and CDR2 as FQGNSA. Trimming pared 3 bases from V and 4 bases from J, leaving 21 bases between. There are 17 residues in the CDR3. The CDR3 here is CASSFRYGQMSRYGYTF. As DNA, the CDR3 is TGTGCCAGCAGCTTCCGGTATGGGCAAATGTCCCGCTATGGCTACACCTTC.

The chain links TRBV5-4 to TRBJ2-1; 7 positions agree with TRBD2. Germline V gives CDR1 SGHNT, CDR2 YYREEE (reference sequence). V dropped 4 bases and J dropped 9; count of bases not matched to a gene: 16. CDR3 length: 16 residues. This CDR3 is CASSGHGSGFLAEQFF. CDR3 sequence (DNA): TGTGCCAGCAGCGGGCACGGTAGCGGGTTCCTTGCTGAGCAGTTCTTC.

This clone was observed a single time. The V call is TRBV3-1 (or the pseudogene TRBV3-2), the J call TRBJ1-3; D ambiguous. CDR3 length equals 15 residues. The V gene's germline CDR1 is LGHDT and CDR2 YNNKEL (reference sequence). Deletions cut 2 bases from V and 0 bases from J, with 8 bases between. The DNA of the CDR3 is TGTGCCAGCAGCCAAACCCTGAGCTCTGGAAACACCATATATTTT. Its translation: CASSQTLSSGNTIYF.

This chain connects TRBV6-5 to TRBJ2-7, with 12 nucleotides matching TRBD2. This CDR3 comprises 15 residues. Trimming took 7 bases from V and 4 from J; bases not matched to a gene: 8. CDR1 MNHEY and CDR2 SVGAGI come from the germline V gene. This chain's CDR3 is CASTPPSGGAYEQYF. The CDR3 bases are TGTGCCAGCACCCCGCCTAGCGGGGGGGCTTACGAGCAGTACTTC.

The count of this clone is one. CDR3 sequence: CASSYLGSSEAFF. The CDR3 DNA reads as TGTGCCAGCAGTTACTTAGGTAGCTCTGAAGCTTTCTTT. The chain joins TRBV6-2 or TRBV6-3 to TRBJ1-1; D is uncertain. Trimming pared 1 base from V and 6 bases from J, leaving 9 bases between. CDR3 length: 13 residues. The germline V gene has CDR1 MNHEY and CDR2 SVGEGT.

The chain couples TRBV2 to TRBJ2-5, with D perhaps TRBD2 (6 bases). Per germline, CDR1 SNHLY and CDR2 FYNNEI. The CDR3 runs to 16 residues. V lost 2 bases and J lost 6, with 19 bases in between. CDR3 bases: TGTGCCAGCAGTGAATCGATAGCAGGAGGGAGAAAGACCCAGTACTTC. This translates into CASSESIAGGRKTQYF.

The chain carries TRBV5-1 and TRBJ1-2; 9 bases are shared with TRBD1. The CDR3 contains 15 residues. CDR1 and CDR2 from the germline V gene are SGHRS and YFSETQ. After removal of 4 bases from V and 3 bases from J, the junction contained 7 bases not matched to a gene. CDR3 nucleotides: TGCGCCAGCAGCCCCAGGACAGGGGAGGACTATGGCTACACCTTC. This gives the protein CASSPRTGEDYGYTF.

V and J are TRBV19 and TRBJ1-2; TRBD1 matches at 7 bases. Trimming at V came to 4 bases and at J to 4 bases, leaving 6 bases not matched to a gene. The CDR3 has 14 residues. Germline V gene data show CDR1 as LNHDA and CDR2 as SQIVND (reference sequence). As DNA, the CDR3 is TGTGCCAGTAGTAGTGACAGGGAAGTCTATGGCTACACCTTC. Translating gives CASSSDREVYGYTF.

The V call is TRBV11-2, the J call TRBJ2-1, with D possibly being TRBD2 (5 bases). Per germline, CDR1 SGHAT and CDR2 FQNNGV. CDR3 size: 13 residues. The V end lost 3 bases, the J end lost 14 bases, and 17 bases lay between the germline ends. This CDR3 reads CASSFSTRQVEFF. Written as DNA, the CDR3 is TGTGCCAGCAGCTTTTCCACTAGACAAGTTGAGTTCTTC.